The clone carrying this TCR beta chain was detected ten times or more. Its antigen is undetermined. This sample was taken from a study of T-cell memory formation after mild COVID-19. One entry per CDR3 protein, called by TCRdb with MiXCR from the 5' RACE reads. The table has roughly 300,000 distinct CDR3 sequences, about 13% seen once; the top ten hold about 20%. Points from the study as a whole: Second-wave clones that peaked on day 37 lacked confirmed SARS-CoV-2 specificity. Some SARS-CoV-2-responding clones were already detected in memory before infection.

There are 15 residues in the CDR3. V lost 4 bases and J 4 bases, leaving 11 bases between the germline ends. CDR1 is SGHAT, CDR2 FQNNGV, per germline. The chain couples TRBV11-2 to TRBJ2-6; D is perhaps TRBD1 (5 bases). Specimen: PBMCs or a T cell subset sorted from them (not recorded which). The TCR was taken from a man aged 18 to 30 who had mild COVID-19 (a few samples of this study predate the infection). Cell type and time point are not known. CDR3 coding DNA: TGTGCCAGCAGCTCCCAGGGTAGCGGGGCCAACGTCCTGACTTTC. It specifies CASSSQGSGANVLTF.